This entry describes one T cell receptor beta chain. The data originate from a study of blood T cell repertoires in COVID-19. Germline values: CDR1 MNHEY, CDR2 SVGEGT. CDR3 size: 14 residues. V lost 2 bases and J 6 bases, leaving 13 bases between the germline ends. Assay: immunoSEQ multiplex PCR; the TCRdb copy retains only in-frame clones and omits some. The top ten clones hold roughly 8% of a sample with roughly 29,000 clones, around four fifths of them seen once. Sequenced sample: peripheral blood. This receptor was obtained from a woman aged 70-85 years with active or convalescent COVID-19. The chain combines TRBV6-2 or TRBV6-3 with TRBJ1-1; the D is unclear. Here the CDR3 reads CASSYGMPVAEAFF. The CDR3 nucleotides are TGTGCCAGCAGTTACGGCATGCCAGTCGCTGAAGCTTTCTTT.